The present entry profiles one T cell receptor (beta chain) with its context. Its antigen target is currently unknown. No base qualities exist here, and no much larger clone lies one base off it. This entry comes from a study of T cell changes during pregnancy in multiple sclerosis (dated by TCRdb to between 2019 and 2020). Describing the broader study: The study examined how the T cell repertoire changed over the course of pregnancy in women with multiple sclerosis.

The method behind the library was the immunoSEQ multiplex PCR assay. TCRdb holds this immuneACCESS table with in-frame rearrangements only. Some clones are missing; in checked studies, unresolved V genes explain under half, and the rest has no known cause. The sample table shows roughly 83,000 clones, and around 93% are seen once. 3.5% to 4% of the sample rests with the top ten. The material sequenced was PBMCs, taken in the first trimester of pregnancy. The receptor's source is a female donor in good health, serving as a control in a pregnancy study. Some clones in this sample may be carry-over from other donors' samples.

The CDR3 region: CASSTSTATGELFF. DNA sequence: TGTGCCAGCAGCACCTCAACTGCGACCGGGGAGCTGTTTTTT. The rearrangement combines TRBV11-3 with TRBJ2-2, with the D gene too uncertain to name. V lost 5 bases and J lost 5 bases; the stretch between them is 12 bases long. Inclusive of the bounding cysteine and phenylalanine, the CDR3 is 14 residues long. Kept here is only the CDR3 DNA, which spans 42 bases and is read in frame from base 1. CDR1 and CDR2 were assigned from the germline V gene as SGHNT and YENEEA. With the portions outside the CDR3 filled from the reference TRBV11-3 and TRBJ2-2 genes, the complete variable region becomes EAGVVQSPRYKIIEKKQPVAFWCNPISGHNTLYWYLQNLGQGPELLIRYENEEAVDDSQLPKDRFSAERLKGVDSTLKIQPAELGDSAVYLCASSTSTATGELFFGEGSRLTVL.